The rows below give T cell receptor beta chains drawn from one sample of a study of spatial heterogeneity in lung cancer. TCRdb analysed the 5' RACE reads with MiXCR anew, one entry per CDR3 protein. This table holds about 10,000 distinct CDR3 sequences, roughly 5.5% found once. The source material was PBMCs, sampled at surgery. The receptors here all came from a male donor with early-stage non-small cell lung cancer. Both conserved end residues are part of each CDR3. D genes are given only for firm matches.

v_gene	d_gene	j_gene	CDR3aa
TRBV6-6	.	TRBJ2-2	CASRNDPNTGELFF
TRBV20-1	.	TRBJ2-3	CSVPLREIGADTQYF
TRBV29-1	.	TRBJ1-1	CSGTVNTEAFF
TRBV5-1	TRBD2	TRBJ2-1	CASSLNGLAHNEQFF
TRBV28	.	TRBJ2-6	CASSSIGGRLYGANVLTF
TRBV28	.	TRBJ1-1	CASLEGDYTEAFF
TRBV23-1	TRBD1	TRBJ1-5	CSQGFCPQHF
TRBV7-3	.	TRBJ2-3	CASRLRASTDTQYF
TRBV6-5	.	TRBJ1-6	CASSYSPGNYNSPLHF
TRBV2	.	TRBJ2-7	CASSQSPAYEQYF
TRBV20-1	TRBD1	TRBJ1-2	CSATPRTGGKQTF
TRBV4-3	.	TRBJ2-7	CASSSFRGAEQYF
TRBV28	TRBD1	TRBJ2-7	CASTLGGAGTGPYEQYF
TRBV20-1	TRBD2	TRBJ2-5	CSAPGTSGVGETQYF
TRBV11-2	.	TRBJ2-6	CASSQLRGATGANVLTF
TRBV29-1	TRBD1	TRBJ2-1	CSVAGQGYEQFF
TRBV12-3/TRBV12-4	TRBD2	TRBJ2-7	CASRSGTSGTYEQYF
TRBV30	.	TRBJ1-2	CAWSPTLYGYTF
TRBV27	.	TRBJ2-4	CASSPRAASALNIQYF
TRBV7-2	TRBD2	TRBJ2-3	CASSFQRRGRAADTQYF
TRBV20-1	TRBD1	TRBJ1-1	CSARAPDRGNTEAFF
TRBV28	TRBD2	TRBJ2-1	CASSSATSGGRKTYNEQFF
TRBV6-2/TRBV6-3	.	TRBJ2-5	CASQPSANQETQYF
TRBV11-2	.	TRBJ2-1	CASSLTGADSRNEQFF
TRBV7-9	.	TRBJ2-1	CASSSQGNEQFF
TRBV7-2	TRBD2	TRBJ2-2	CASSLVGTSTGTGELFF
TRBV7-3	.	TRBJ2-7	CASSLTVGSSYEQYF
TRBV11-3	TRBD1	TRBJ2-2	CASSSDRAGGELFF
TRBV15	TRBD2	TRBJ2-1	CATSRTGTTKFNEQFF
TRBV2	.	TRBJ2-3	CASSLLLRTDTQYF
TRBV5-1	.	TRBJ2-7	CASSFDPTLGPYEQYF
TRBV5-1	.	TRBJ1-1	CASSLWEGSRTEAFF
TRBV7-2	TRBD2	TRBJ2-5	CASSLRSSGGRAETQYF
TRBV29-1	.	TRBJ2-5	CSVEQTAQGTQYF
TRBV24-1	.	TRBJ2-3	CATSTSTDTQYF
TRBV2	.	TRBJ2-7	CASSSDSYEQYF
TRBV5-1	.	TRBJ1-1	CASKRGNTEAFF
TRBV30	.	TRBJ1-5	CAWSVQGRQPQHF
TRBV29-1	.	TRBJ2-5	CSVEIAAGVETQYF
TRBV3-1	.	TRBJ2-5	CASSQGKQTQYF
TRBV29-1	.	TRBJ2-3	CSVGVNGGGPVGADTQYF
TRBV5-1	.	TRBJ2-7	CASSLGSNEQYF
TRBV7-3	.	TRBJ2-5	CASSSLPKETQYF
TRBV7-2	.	TRBJ1-1	CASSPGGTPGGTEAFF
TRBV28	.	TRBJ2-5	CASKTGGQETQYF
TRBV20-1	.	TRBJ2-7	CSARDLARNPSYEQYF
TRBV7-2	.	TRBJ2-5	CASSLTNQETQYF
TRBV29-1	.	TRBJ1-4	CSGGVGATNEKLFF
TRBV28	.	TRBJ1-5	CASSLYSDHQPQHF
TRBV29-1	TRBD2	TRBJ2-1	CSVGLAAYNEQFF
TRBV2	.	TRBJ2-2	CASKEAAGELFF
TRBV7-9	.	TRBJ1-5	CASSPGTAGNQPQHF
TRBV5-1	.	TRBJ2-7	CASGTGHYEQYF
TRBV19	.	TRBJ2-3	CASSYSPENWVTDTQYF
TRBV11-1	.	TRBJ2-1	CASSPGRTTYNEQFF